This T cell receptor beta chain was observed in a study of cytomegalovirus exposure and HLA in healthy donors. PCR was performed using 60 Vbeta and 13 Jbeta primers. Only in-frame clones appear in the TCRdb table, and some are missing; sequencing was by immunoSEQ multiplex PCR. Of some 130,000 clones listed, just under 85% are singletons. General study points: Analysis was performed later, and it showed HLA-associated TCR beta chains to be more clonally expanded than equally common others. Immune exposure was documented only through CMV serostatus.

The study sampled nominally healthy donors, though unrecorded immune exposures were likely. Of note for this clone: Antigen unknown.

The origin of this receptor is a boy aged 2-9 years in good health and CMV-seronegative. Sequenced: PBMCs.

This CDR3 reads CASSYESLRGETF. CDR3 DNA sequence: TGTGCCAGCAGTTACGAATCCCTCCGGGGGGAAACCTTC. V usage is TRBV6-5 and J usage is TRBJ1-2; tentative D call: TRBD1 (5 bases). The CDR3 loop spans 13 amino acids. V was pared by 2 bases and J by 14 bases, with 18 bases between. Looked up from germline, CDR1 is MNHEY and CDR2 is SVGAGI.